The 20 T cell receptor beta chains below were found in one sample sequenced in a study of CD4 T cells in relation to SARS-CoV-2 and coronaviruses. The assay was immunoSEQ multiplex PCR, and TCRdb's table has in-frame clones only and misses some. This table holds around 34,000 clones, over 70% found once. Their antigen targets remain unknown. The specimen sequenced was memory CD4+ T cells from PBMCs, cultured in vitro. Source of these receptors: an adult with COVID-19.

The J gene is TRBJ1-2, the V gene TRBV6-5; no definite D call. V was clipped by 6 bases and J by 7 bases, with 18 bases between them. CDR3 length: 14 residues. Germline V gene data show CDR1 as MNHEY and CDR2 as SVGAGI. The DNA of the CDR3 is TGTGCCAGCAGGCGGCCTCAAGCCACGGGTGGCTACACCTTC. Residues: CASRRPQATGGYTF.

The chain links TRBV27 to TRBJ2-1, with 11 bases fitting TRBD2. This CDR3 is 16 amino acids long. The germline V gene encodes CDR1 MNHEY and CDR2 SMNVEV (reference sequence). Trimming at V came to 5 bases and at J to 8 bases, leaving 11 bases not matched to a gene. The CDR3 DNA sequence: TGTGCCAGCAGTACCATAGCGGGAGGGTTCTGGGATGAGCAGTTCTTC. The encoded protein is CASSTIAGGFWDEQFF.

The chain carries TRBV7-8 and TRBJ2-1; D may be TRBD2 (6 bases). CDR1 and CDR2 (germline): SGHVS, FQNEAQ. Trimming shortened V by 5 bases and J by 4 bases, and 12 bases separated the two germline ends. This CDR3 comprises 14 residues. CDR3 loop: CASSTEGTYNEQFF. DNA for the CDR3: TGTGCCAGCAGCACCGAAGGGACTTACAATGAGCAGTTCTTC.

The chain is built from TRBV24-1 and TRBJ2-1; tentatively, D is TRBD1 (5 bases). V shed 9 bases and J shed 9 bases, with 23 bases lying between them. Germline loops: CDR1 KGHDR, CDR2 SFDVKD. This CDR3 has 15 residues. The CDR3, as DNA: TGTGCCACCCAGGCAGGGCGCCGGTCTTTTGGTGAGCAGTTCTTC. It translates to CATQAGRRSFGEQFF.

The V call is TRBV11-2, the J call TRBJ2-1, with D unresolved. Germline V gives CDR1 SGHAT, CDR2 FQNNGV. The CDR3 runs 13 residues. Trimming cost V 0 bases and J 8 bases, with 8 bases left between them. CDR3 sequence reads: CASSLDLGDEQFF. DNA of the CDR3: TGTGCCAGCAGCTTAGATCTCGGAGATGAGCAGTTCTTC.

V gene TRBV6-5 combines with J gene TRBJ2-3, with D tentatively TRBD1 (6 bases). CDR3 length equals 14 residues. The V end lost 5 bases, the J end lost 6 bases, and 15 bases lay between the germline ends. The germline V gene has CDR1 MNHEY and CDR2 SVGAGI. The CDR3 sequence: CASSPGQPWDTQYF. In DNA, the CDR3 is TGTGCCAGCAGTCCTGGACAGCCATGGGATACGCAGTATTTT.

The chain is built from TRBV5-4 and TRBJ2-3, with a tentative D call TRBD2 (5 bases). The ends were cut back, 4 bases at V and 0 bases at J, with 15 bases in the middle. There are 16 residues in the CDR3. Germline CDR1 is SGHNT and CDR2 is YYREEE (reference sequence). The CDR3 loop reads CASSPPSTKSTDTQYF. CDR3 coding DNA: TGTGCCAGCAGCCCCCCCTCGACTAAGAGCACAGATACGCAGTATTTT.

This chain joins TRBV5-6 and TRBJ2-7; D uncertain. Trimming shortened V by 4 bases and J by 9 bases, and 23 bases separated the two germline ends. Germline V gene data show CDR1 as SGHDT and CDR2 as YYEEEE. The CDR3 contains 15 residues. CDR3 protein: CASSEGPSVPGGQYF. CDR3 in DNA: TGTGCCAGCAGCGAAGGCCCATCAGTCCCGGGCGGGCAGTACTTC. Full variable domain (missing parts from reference TRBV5-6 and TRBJ2-7): DAGVTQSPTHLIKTRGQQVTLRCSPKSGHDTVSWYQQALGQGPQFIFQYYEEEERQRGNFPDRFSGHQFPNYSSELNVNALLLGDSALYLCASSEGPSVPGGQYFGPGTRLTVT.

This chain uses TRBV5-1 with TRBJ1-5; 7 bases map to TRBD1. The junction had 3 bases not matched to a gene; V was cut back by 0 bases and J by 3 bases. Germline loops: CDR1 SGHRS, CDR2 YFSETQ. This CDR3 is built from 15 residues. The CDR3 region has the DNA TGCGCCAGCAGCTTGGATGGACAGGTCAATCAGCCCCAGCATTTT. It yields the protein CASSLDGQVNQPQHF.

The chain combines TRBV7-8 with TRBJ2-7; D is uncertain. The CDR3 is 13 residues long. Germline CDR1 SGHVS, CDR2 FQNEAQ. V was clipped by 6 bases and J by 0 bases, with 9 bases between them. The CDR3: CASRWASSYEQYF. The CDR3 DNA is TGTGCCAGCAGGTGGGCAAGCTCCTACGAGCAGTACTTC.

This clone was recorded only once. The CDR3 DNA is TGTGCCACCTCACCGGGACAGGGGGAGGACGAGCAGTACTTC. Amino acids: CATSPGQGEDEQYF. The chain recombines TRBV24-1 with TRBJ2-7; 11 nucleotides line up with TRBD1. J lost 5 bases, V lost 9 bases, and 8 bases had no gene match. Germline V CDR1 and CDR2: KGHDR, SFDVKD. This CDR3 is 14 amino acids long.

The V call is TRBV5-1, the J call TRBJ1-1; TRBD1 is a possible D gene (5 bases). CDR3 length: 15 residues. Per germline, CDR1 SGHRS and CDR2 YFSETQ. Trimming pared 0 bases from V and 1 base from J, leaving 10 bases between. CDR3 nucleotides: TGCGCCAGCAGCTTGGGCTGGGGCCGGAACACTGAAGCTTTCTTT. Its translation: CASSLGWGRNTEAFF.

Remarks on this clone: The limits of the CDR3 on the DNA are not certain, so only TCRdb's listed CDR3 is given. The CDR3 here is CASSFGPGQGVTDTQYF. This rearrangement joins TRBV5-1 to TRBJ2-3; the table's D gene call, TRBD1, was not cross checked with the DNA. The CDR3 is 17 amino acids long, termini counted. Germline CDR1 and CDR2: SGHRS and YFSETQ.

This chain joins TRBV7-9 and TRBJ1-1, with 8 bases that match TRBD1. With V trimmed by 5 bases and J by 4 bases, 9 bases remained unmatched. Germline V gene data show CDR1 as SEHNR and CDR2 as FQNEAQ (reference sequence). This CDR3 is built from 15 residues. CDR3 sequence reads: CASSAIRGPSTEAFF. In DNA form, the CDR3 reads TGTGCCAGCAGCGCAATCAGGGGGCCGAGCACTGAAGCTTTCTTT.

V usage is TRBV18 and J usage is TRBJ1-1; no clear D. Germline lookup yields CDR1 KGHSH and CDR2 LQKENI. The CDR3 sequence is 14 residues long. V was clipped by 3 bases and J by 5 bases, with 13 bases between them. The CDR3 sequence: CASSPTGEATEAFF. CDR3 bases: TGTGCCAGCTCACCCACCGGGGAGGCAACTGAAGCTTTCTTT.

J is TRBJ2-1 and V is TRBV28; TRBD2 aligns across 16 bases. Germline CDR1 reads MDHEN; CDR2 reads SYDVKM. CDR3 length equals 17 residues. The junction had 4 bases not matched to a gene; V was cut back by 5 bases and J by 3 bases. The CDR3, as DNA: TGTGCCAGCAGTCTGGGACTAGCGGGAGGGTTCTACAATGAGCAGTTCTTC. Translating it yields CASSLGLAGGFYNEQFF.

This clone was counted once. V is TRBV7-8 and J is TRBJ2-1; D is possibly TRBD1 or TRBD2 (5 bases each). Trimming removed 4 bases at V and 7 bases at J, with 11 bases between. There are 13 residues in the CDR3. Germline V gives CDR1 SGHVS, CDR2 FQNEAQ. The CDR3 nucleotides read TGTGCCAGCAGCTGGGACCCCCGGAATGAGCAGTTCTTC. Its protein product is CASSWDPRNEQFF.

The V gene is TRBV21-1, the J gene TRBJ2-1; the D call in the table, TRBD1, was not verified against the DNA. TRBV21-1 is a listed pseudogene. The CDR3 loop spans 14 amino acids. CDR3 in amino acids: CASSAGQGHNEQFF. DNA of the CDR3: TGTGCCAGCAGCGCAGGACAGGGGCACAATGAGCAGTTCTTC.

The J gene is TRBJ1-1, the V gene TRBV7-2; D uncertain. Per germline, CDR1 SGHTA and CDR2 FQGNSA. V was clipped by 4 bases and J by 0 bases, with 6 bases between them. The CDR3 contains 13 residues. This CDR3 reads CASSSSVNTEAFF. CDR3 nucleotide sequence: TGTGCCAGCAGCTCTTCAGTGAACACTGAAGCTTTCTTT. The full variable domain, completed using reference TRBV7-2 and TRBJ1-1, is GAGVSQSPSNKVTEKGKDVELRCDPISGHTALYWYRQSLGQGLEFLIYFQGNSAPDKSGLPSDRFSAERTGGSVSTLTIQRTQQEDSAVYLCASSSSVNTEAFFGQGTRLTVV.

The V gene is TRBV3-1 (or the pseudogene TRBV3-2), the J gene TRBJ2-1, with D unresolved. Trimming pared 1 base from V and 8 bases from J, leaving 6 bases between. The germline gives CDR1 LGHDT, CDR2 YNNKEL (reference sequence). This CDR3 has 12 amino acids. CDR3 sequence: CASSQVTDEQFF. CDR3 coding DNA: TGTGCCAGCAGCCAAGTTACGGATGAGCAGTTCTTC.